This TCR beta chain was sequenced in a study of T-cell memory formation after mild COVID-19. The table lists this clonotype with many counts. What it binds is not known. General study findings and limits: Balance between CD4 and CD8 was seen in clones contracting day 15 to 85, and a CD4+ lean was seen in later expanders.

TCRdb processed the 5' RACE reads anew with MiXCR; each CDR3 protein has one entry. Among 34,000 or so distinct CDR3 sequences listed, 7% to 8% were seen once. The junction had 10 bases not matched to a gene; V was cut back by 3 bases and J by 2 bases. The CDR3 contains 17 residues. CDR1 and CDR2 (germline): LGHNA, YNFKEQ. This clonotype originated in a man aged 18 to 29 who had mild COVID-19 (a few samples of this study predate the infection). Cell type and time point are not known. The chain is built from TRBV4-2 and TRBJ1-3; 7 bases are shared with TRBD1. Material for sequencing was PBMCs or a T cell subset sorted from them (not recorded which). As DNA, the CDR3 is TGTGCCAGCAGCCAGGCCCGGACAGGTTTGGCTGGAAACACCATATATTTT. Translated, it gives CASSQARTGLAGNTIYF.